The clone carrying this TCR beta chain has a count of ten or more. Its target is unknown. The record originates from a study of early T cells in non-severe SARS-CoV-2 infection. As for the study in general: The study sequenced bulk RNA from unsorted whole blood, with chains unpaired. Study-level points and caveats: Anti-spike CD8 specificities were favored by VDJdb matching, whose results missed private and CD4 specificities.

The TCR library protocol attached unique molecular identifiers to the individual cDNA molecules. One entry per CDR3 protein, called by TCRdb with MiXCR from the 5' RACE reads. The table records some 82,000 distinct CDR3 sequences, around 10% of them present only once. The CDR3 length is 16 residues. Trimming left V 1 base short and J 0 bases short, with 13 bases between. Germline V gene lookup returns CDR1 SGHAT and CDR2 FQNNGV. This receptor was taken from an adult who was a healthcare worker with PCR-confirmed SARS-CoV-2 infection or an uninfected control (not recorded which). Sequenced sample: whole blood. This sequence joins TRBV11-2 and TRBJ2-7; D gene uncertain. The CDR3 loop is CASSLGFQYSSYEQYF. The CDR3, as DNA: TGTGCCAGCAGCTTAGGGTTCCAATATAGCTCCTACGAGCAGTACTTC.